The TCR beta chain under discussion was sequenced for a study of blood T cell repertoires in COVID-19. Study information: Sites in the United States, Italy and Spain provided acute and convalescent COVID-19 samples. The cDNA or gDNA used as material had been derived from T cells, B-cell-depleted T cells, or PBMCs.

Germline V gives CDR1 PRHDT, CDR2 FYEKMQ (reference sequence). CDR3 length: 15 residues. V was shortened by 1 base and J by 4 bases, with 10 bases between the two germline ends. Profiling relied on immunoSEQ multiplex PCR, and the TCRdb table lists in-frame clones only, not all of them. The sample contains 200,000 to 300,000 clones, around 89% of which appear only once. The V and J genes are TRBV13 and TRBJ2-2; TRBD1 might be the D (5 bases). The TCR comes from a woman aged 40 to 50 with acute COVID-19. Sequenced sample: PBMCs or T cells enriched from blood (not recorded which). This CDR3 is CASSLEQAGTGELFF. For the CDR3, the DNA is TGTGCCAGCAGCTTAGAACAGGCTGGCACCGGGGAGCTGTTTTTT.